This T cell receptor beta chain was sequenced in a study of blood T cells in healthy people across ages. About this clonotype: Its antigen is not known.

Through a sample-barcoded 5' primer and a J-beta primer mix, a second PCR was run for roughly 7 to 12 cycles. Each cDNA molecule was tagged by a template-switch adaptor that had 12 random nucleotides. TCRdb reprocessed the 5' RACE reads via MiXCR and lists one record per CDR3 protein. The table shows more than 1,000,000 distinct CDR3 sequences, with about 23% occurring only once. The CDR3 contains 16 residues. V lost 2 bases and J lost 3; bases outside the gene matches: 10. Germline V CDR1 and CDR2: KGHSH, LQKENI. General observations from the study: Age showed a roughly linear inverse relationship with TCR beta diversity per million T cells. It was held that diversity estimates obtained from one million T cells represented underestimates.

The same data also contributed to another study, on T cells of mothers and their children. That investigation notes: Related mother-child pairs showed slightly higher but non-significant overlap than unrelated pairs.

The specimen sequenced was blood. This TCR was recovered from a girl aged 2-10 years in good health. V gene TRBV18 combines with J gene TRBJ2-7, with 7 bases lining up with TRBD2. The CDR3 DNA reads TGTGCCAGCTCACCAGTCGCGGGAGAACCTATCTACGAGCAGTACTTC. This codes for CASSPVAGEPIYEQYF. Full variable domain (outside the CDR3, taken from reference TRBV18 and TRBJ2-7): NAGVMQNPRHLVRRRGQEARLRCSPMKGHSHVYWYRQLPEEGLKFMVYLQKENIIDESGMPKERFSAEFPKEGPSILRIQQVVRGDSAAYFCASSPVAGEPIYEQYFGPGTRLTVT.